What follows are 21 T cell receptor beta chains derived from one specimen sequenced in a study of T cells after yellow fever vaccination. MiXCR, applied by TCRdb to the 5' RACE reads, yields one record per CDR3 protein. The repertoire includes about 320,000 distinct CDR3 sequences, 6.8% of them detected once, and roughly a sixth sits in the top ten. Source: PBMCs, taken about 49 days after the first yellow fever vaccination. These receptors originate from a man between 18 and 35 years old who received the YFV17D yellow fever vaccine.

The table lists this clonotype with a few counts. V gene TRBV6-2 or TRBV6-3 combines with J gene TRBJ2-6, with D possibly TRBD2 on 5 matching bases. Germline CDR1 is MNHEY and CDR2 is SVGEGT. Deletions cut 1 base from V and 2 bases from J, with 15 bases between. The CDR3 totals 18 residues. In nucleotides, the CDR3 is TGTGCCAGCAGTTACTTGCGCCCTTCGAGGGCTGGGGCCAACGTCCTGACTTTC. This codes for CASSYLRPSRAGANVLTF.

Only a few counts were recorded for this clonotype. Written as DNA, the CDR3 is TGTGCCAGCAGCTTAGGCGCCCCTGTTAATGAGCAGTTCTTC. Its translation: CASSLGAPVNEQFF. The J gene is TRBJ2-1, the V gene TRBV7-8; no definite D call. The CDR3 has 14 amino acids. Trimming removed 1 base at V and 7 bases at J, with 11 bases between. Germline V CDR1 and CDR2: SGHVS, FQNEAQ. Full variable domain (missing parts from reference TRBV7-8 and TRBJ2-1): GAGVSQSPRYKVAKRGQDVALRCDPISGHVSLFWYQQALGQGPEFLTYFQNEAQLDKSGLPSDRFFAERPEGSVSTLKIQRTQQEDSAVYLCASSLGAPVNEQFFGPGTRLTVL.

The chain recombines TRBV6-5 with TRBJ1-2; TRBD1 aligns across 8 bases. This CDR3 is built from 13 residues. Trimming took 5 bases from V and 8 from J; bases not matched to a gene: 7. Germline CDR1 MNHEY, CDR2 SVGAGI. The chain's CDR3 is CASSRSTGEGYTF. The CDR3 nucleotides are TGTGCCAGCAGTCGCTCGACAGGGGAAGGCTACACCTTC.

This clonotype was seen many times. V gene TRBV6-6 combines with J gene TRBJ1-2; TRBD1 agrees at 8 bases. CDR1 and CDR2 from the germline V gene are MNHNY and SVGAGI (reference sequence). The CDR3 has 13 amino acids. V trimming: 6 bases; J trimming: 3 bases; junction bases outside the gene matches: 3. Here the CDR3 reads CASSEDRDYGYTF. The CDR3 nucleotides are TGTGCCAGCAGCGAGGACAGGGACTATGGCTACACCTTC.

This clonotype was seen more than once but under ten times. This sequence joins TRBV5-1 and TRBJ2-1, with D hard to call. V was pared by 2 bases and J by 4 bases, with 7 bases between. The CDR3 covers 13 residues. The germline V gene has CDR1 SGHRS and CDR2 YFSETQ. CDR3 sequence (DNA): TGCGCCAGCAGCTTACAGATATACAATGAGCAGTTCTTC. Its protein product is CASSLQIYNEQFF.

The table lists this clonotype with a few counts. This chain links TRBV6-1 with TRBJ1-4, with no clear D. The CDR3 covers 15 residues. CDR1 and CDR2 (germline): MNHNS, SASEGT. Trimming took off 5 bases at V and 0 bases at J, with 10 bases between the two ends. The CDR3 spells CASSTTGATNEKLFF. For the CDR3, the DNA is TGTGCCAGCAGTACGACCGGGGCAACTAATGAAAAACTGTTTTTT.

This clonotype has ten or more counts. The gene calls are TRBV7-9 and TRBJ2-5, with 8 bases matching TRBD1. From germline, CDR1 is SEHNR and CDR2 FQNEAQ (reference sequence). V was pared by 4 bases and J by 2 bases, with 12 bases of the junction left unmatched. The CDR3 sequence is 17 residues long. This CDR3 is CASSSLPGQETQETQYF. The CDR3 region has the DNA TGTGCCAGCAGCTCACTCCCGGGACAGGAGACACAAGAGACCCAGTACTTC.

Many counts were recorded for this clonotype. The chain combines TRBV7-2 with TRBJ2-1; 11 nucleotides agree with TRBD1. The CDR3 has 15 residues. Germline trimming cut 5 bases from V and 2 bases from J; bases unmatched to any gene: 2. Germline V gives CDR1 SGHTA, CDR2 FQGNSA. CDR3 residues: CASSPDRGPYNEQFF. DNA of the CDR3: TGTGCCAGCAGCCCGGACAGGGGGCCCTACAATGAGCAGTTCTTC.

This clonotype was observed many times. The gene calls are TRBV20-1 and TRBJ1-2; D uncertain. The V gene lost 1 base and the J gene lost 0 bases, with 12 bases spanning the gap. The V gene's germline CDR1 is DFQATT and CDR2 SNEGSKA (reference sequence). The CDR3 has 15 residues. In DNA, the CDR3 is TGCAGTGCTAGAGGCCCCCTGCTGACTAACTATGGCTACACCTTC. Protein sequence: CSARGPLLTNYGYTF.

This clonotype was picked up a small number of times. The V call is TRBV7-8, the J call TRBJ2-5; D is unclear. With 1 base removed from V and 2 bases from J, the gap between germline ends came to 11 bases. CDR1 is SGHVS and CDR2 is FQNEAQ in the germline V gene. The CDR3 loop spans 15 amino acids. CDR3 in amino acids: CASSLVGKPQETQYF. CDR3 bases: TGTGCCAGCAGCTTAGTGGGGAAACCACAAGAGACCCAGTACTTC. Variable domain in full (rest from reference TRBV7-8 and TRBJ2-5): GAGVSQSPRYKVAKRGQDVALRCDPISGHVSLFWYQQALGQGPEFLTYFQNEAQLDKSGLPSDRFFAERPEGSVSTLKIQRTQQEDSAVYLCASSLVGKPQETQYFGPGTRLLVL.

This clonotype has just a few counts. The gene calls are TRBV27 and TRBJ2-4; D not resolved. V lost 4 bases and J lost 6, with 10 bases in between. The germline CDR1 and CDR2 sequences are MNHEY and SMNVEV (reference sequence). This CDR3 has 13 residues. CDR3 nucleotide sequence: TGTGCCAGCAGTTCCCCTCTGATAAACATTCAGTACTTC. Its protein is CASSSPLINIQYF.

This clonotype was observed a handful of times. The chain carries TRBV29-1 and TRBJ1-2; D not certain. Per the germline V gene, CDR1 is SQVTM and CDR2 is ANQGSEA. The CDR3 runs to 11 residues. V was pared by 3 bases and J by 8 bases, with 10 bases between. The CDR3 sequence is CSVEEVVGYTF. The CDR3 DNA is TGCAGCGTTGAGGAGGTGGTCGGCTACACCTTC.

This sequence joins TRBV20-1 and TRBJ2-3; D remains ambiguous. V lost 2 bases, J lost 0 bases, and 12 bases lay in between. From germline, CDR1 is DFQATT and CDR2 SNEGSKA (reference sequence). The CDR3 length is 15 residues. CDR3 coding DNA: TGCAGTGCTAGATTTGGGATCTCTAGCACAGATACGCAGTATTTT. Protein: CSARFGISSTDTQYF.

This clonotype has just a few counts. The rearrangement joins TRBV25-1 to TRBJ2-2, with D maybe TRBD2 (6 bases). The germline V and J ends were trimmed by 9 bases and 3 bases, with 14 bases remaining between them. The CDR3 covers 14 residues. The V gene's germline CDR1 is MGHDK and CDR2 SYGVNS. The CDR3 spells CASGGTGDTGELFF. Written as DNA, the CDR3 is TGTGCCAGTGGAGGGACGGGAGACACCGGGGAGCTGTTTTTT.

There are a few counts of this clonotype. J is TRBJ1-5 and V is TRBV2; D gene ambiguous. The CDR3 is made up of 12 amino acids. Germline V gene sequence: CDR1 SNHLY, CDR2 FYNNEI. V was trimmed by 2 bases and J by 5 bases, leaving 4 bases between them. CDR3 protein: CASSEKYQPQHF. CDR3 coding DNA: TGTGCCAGCAGTGAAAAGTATCAGCCCCAGCATTTT.

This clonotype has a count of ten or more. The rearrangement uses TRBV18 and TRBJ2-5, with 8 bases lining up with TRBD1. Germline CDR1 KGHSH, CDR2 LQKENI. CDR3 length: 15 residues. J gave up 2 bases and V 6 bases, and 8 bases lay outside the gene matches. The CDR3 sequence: CASSPTGGQQETQYF. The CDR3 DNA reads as TGTGCCAGCTCGCCCACAGGGGGTCAACAAGAGACCCAGTACTTC.

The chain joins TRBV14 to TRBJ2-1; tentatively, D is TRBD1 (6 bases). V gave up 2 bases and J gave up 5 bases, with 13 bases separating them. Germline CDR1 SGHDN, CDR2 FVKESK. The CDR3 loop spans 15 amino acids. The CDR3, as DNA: TGTGCCAGCAGCCAACAGGGGAACCTAAACAATGAGCAGTTCTTC. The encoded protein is CASSQQGNLNNEQFF.

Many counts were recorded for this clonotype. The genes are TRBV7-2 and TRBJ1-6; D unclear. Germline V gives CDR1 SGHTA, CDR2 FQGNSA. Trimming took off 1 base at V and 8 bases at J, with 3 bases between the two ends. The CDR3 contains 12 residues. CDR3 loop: CASSLDYSPLHF. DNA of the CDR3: TGTGCCAGCAGCTTAGATTATTCACCCCTCCACTTT.

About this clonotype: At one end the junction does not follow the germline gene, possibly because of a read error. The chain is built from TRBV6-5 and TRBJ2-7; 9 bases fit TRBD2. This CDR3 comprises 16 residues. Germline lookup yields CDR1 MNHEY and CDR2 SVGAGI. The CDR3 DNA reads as TGTGCCAGCAGTAACTCGAGCGGCGGGGGGGCCCACGAGCAGTACTTC. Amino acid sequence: CASSNSSGGGAHEQYF.

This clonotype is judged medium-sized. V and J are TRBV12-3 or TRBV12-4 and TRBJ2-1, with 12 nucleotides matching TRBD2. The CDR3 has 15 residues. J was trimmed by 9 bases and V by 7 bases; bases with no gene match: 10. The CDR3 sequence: CASTRASGGAGEQFF. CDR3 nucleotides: TGTGCCAGCACCCGGGCTAGCGGGGGGGCCGGTGAGCAGTTCTTC.

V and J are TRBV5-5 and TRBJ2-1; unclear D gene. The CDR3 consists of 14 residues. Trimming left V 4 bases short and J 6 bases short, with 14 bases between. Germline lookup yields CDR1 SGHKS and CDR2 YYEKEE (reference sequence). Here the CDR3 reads CASSLLSVPNEQFF. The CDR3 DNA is TGTGCCAGCAGCCTTCTATCTGTCCCCAATGAGCAGTTCTTC.